The TCR beta chain described here comes from a study of T cells expressing NK-cell markers. Study-level information: Sorted CD3+CD56-NKG2C+, CD3+CD56+NKG2C- and CD3+CD56+NKG2C+ T cells were the source of the TCR beta repertoires.

The CDR3 length is 15 residues. CDR1 KGHSH and CDR2 LQKENI come from the germline V gene. TCRdb reprocessed the 5' RACE reads, with one entry per CDR3 protein and no DNA. Its clone listing holds almost 450,000 distinct CDR3 sequences. Whole-study results and caveats: More than 5 donors carried dominant NKG2C+ clonotypes that made up roughly 1.0-7.5% of their CD8+ T cells. The study found these clonotypes also leading the CD3+CD56-NKG2C+ fraction in a few donors.

As regards this clonotype: The antigen remains undetermined.

Source material: blood T cells: a sorted CD56 or NKG2C T cell subset, CD4+ or CD8+ T cells, or bulk PBMC T cells (not recorded which). The receptor was derived from a woman between 18 and 70 years old in good health. V usage is TRBV18 and J usage is TRBJ2-7; TCRdb outputs TRBD2, but without DNA this stays unchecked. The CDR3: CASSPRTSATYEQYF.